The TCR beta chain described here comes from a study of CD8 T cells in ankylosing spondylitis. With molecular barcodes, quantitative 5'-RACE was used to make the TCR beta libraries. In TCRdb, the 5' RACE reads were re-called with MiXCR into one record per CDR3 protein. The repertoire consists of around 130,000 distinct CDR3 sequences, with roughly a sixth occurring once and the leading ten covering about 33%. This clonotype has a count of ten or more. Antigen: not known. Study-wide results and limits: Within ankylosing spondylitis blood, a TCR beta motif made up of eight highly homologous variants appeared to be characteristic. CD8+ disease-linked clones were present at relatively low frequencies in blood. Significant enrichment of disease-linked clones was reportedly seen in matched ankylosing spondylitis synovial fluid.

Germline V CDR1 and CDR2: MNHEY, SMNVEV (reference sequence). The length of the CDR3 is 15 residues. Trimming cost V 5 bases and J 5 bases; bases outside gene matches: 7. Sequencing input: blood, either unsorted or a sorted T cell fraction (not recorded which). J is TRBJ2-2 and V is TRBV27, with 8 bases that match TRBD1. The sequence was collected from a male donor with ankylosing spondylitis. CDR3 residues: CASSPGTGGTGELFF. The CDR3 bases are TGTGCCAGCAGTCCCGGGACAGGCGGGACCGGGGAGCTGTTTTTT.